The subject of this entry is one T cell receptor (beta chain). What it binds is unknown. 5'-RACE, quantitative and with molecular barcodes, yielded the TCR beta libraries. TCRdb re-called the 5' RACE reads with MiXCR, one entry per CDR3 protein. Of about 390,000 distinct CDR3 sequences detected, around 24% appear once; the ten largest clones hold about 15%. This CDR3 has 14 residues. V lost 7 bases to trimming and J lost 6 bases; unmatched junction nucleotides: 8. This entry is derived from a study of CD8 T cells in ankylosing spondylitis. Points from the study as a whole: Disease-associated clones were CD8+ and fairly uncommon in peripheral blood. Existing reports had already noted some motif variants in reactive arthritis synovial fluid and blood. Blood from ankylosing spondylitis patients appeared to carry a characteristic roughly 8-variant TCR beta motif. Within matched ankylosing spondylitis synovial fluid, disease-linked clones were reportedly significantly enriched.

V usage is TRBV12-3 or TRBV12-4 and J usage is TRBJ2-2; 7 bases match TRBD1. This sequence originates from a male donor with ankylosing spondylitis. The sequencing input was blood, either unsorted or a sorted T cell fraction (not recorded which). The CDR3 spells CASTGQTQAGELFF. The CDR3 bases are TGTGCCAGCACGGGACAGACTCAGGCCGGGGAGCTGTTTTTT.